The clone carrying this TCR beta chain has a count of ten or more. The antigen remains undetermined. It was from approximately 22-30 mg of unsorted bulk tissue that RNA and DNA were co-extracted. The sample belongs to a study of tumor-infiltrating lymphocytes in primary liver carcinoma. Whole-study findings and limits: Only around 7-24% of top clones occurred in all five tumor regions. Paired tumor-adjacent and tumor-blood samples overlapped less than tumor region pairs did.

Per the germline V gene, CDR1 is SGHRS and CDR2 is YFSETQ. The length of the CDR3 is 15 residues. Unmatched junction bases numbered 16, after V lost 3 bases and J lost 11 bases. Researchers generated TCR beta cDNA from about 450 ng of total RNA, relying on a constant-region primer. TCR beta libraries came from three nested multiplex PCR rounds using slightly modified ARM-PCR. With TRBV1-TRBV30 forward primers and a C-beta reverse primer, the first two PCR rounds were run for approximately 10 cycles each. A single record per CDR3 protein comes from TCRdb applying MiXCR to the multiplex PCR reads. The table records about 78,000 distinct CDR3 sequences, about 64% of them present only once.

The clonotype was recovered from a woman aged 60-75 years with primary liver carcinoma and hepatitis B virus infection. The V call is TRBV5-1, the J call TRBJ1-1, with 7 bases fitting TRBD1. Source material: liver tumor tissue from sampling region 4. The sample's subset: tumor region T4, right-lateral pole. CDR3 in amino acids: CASSSGQAATPLAFF. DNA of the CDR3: TGCGCCAGCAGCTCCGGACAGGCTGCGACCCCCCTGGCTTTCTTT.